The clone carrying this T cell receptor (beta chain) came up a few times. The antigen is undetermined. TCRdb used MiXCR to reprocess the 5' RACE reads, holding one entry per CDR3 protein. The data show more than 250,000 distinct CDR3 sequences, about 16% seen once. V gave up 0 bases and J gave up 1 base, with 7 bases separating them. From germline, CDR1 is DFQATT and CDR2 SNEGSKA (reference sequence). The CDR3 length is 14 residues. This sample was taken from a study of T-cell memory formation after mild COVID-19. Study context: TCR clusters were mostly donor specific.

Notes on the study in general: Later expanders leaned CD4+, whereas clones that contracted between day 15 and 85 were balanced CD4/CD8. Memory from before infection featured some responding clones, which suggests cross-reactive memory joined.

The sequenced sample consisted of PBMCs or a T cell subset sorted from them (not recorded which). The rearrangement joins TRBV20-1 to TRBJ1-5; D not resolved. This receptor was obtained from a young man who had mild COVID-19 (a few samples of this study predate the infection). Cell type and time point are not known. The CDR3 protein is CSARDPGSNQPQHF. The DNA for the CDR3 is TGCAGTGCTAGAGATCCGGGAAGCAATCAGCCCCAGCATTTT.